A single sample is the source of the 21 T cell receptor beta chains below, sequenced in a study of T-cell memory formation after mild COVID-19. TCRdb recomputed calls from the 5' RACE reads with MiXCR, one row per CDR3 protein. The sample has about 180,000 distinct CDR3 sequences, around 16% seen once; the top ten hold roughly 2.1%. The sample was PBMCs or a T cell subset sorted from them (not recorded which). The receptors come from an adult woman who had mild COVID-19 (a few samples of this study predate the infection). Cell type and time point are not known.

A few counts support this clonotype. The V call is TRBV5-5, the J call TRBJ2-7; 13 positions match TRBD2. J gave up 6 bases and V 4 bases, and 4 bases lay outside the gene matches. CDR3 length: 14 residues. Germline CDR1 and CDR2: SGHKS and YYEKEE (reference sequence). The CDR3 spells CASSGTSGTGEQYF. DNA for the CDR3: TGTGCCAGCAGCGGGACTAGCGGGACCGGCGAGCAGTACTTC.

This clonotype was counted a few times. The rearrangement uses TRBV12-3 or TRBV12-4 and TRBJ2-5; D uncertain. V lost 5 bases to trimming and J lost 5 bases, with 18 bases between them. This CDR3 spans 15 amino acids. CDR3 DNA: TGTGCCAGCAGTCCGTACAGCCCCGTTGTGGAGACCCAGTACTTC. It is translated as CASSPYSPVVETQYF.

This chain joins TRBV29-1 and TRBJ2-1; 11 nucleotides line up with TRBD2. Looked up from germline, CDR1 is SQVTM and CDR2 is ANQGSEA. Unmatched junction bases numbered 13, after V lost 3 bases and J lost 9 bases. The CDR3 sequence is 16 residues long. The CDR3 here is CSVDVIDLAGGGEQFF. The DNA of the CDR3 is TGCAGCGTTGACGTAATCGACCTAGCGGGAGGAGGTGAGCAGTTCTTC.

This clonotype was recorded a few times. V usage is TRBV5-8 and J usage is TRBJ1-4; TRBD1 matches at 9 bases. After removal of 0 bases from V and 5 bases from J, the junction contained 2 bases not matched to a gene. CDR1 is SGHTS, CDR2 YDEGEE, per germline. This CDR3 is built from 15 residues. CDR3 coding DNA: TGTGCCAGCAGCTTGGCAGGGACAGGGAATGAAAAACTGTTTTTT. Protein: CASSLAGTGNEKLFF.

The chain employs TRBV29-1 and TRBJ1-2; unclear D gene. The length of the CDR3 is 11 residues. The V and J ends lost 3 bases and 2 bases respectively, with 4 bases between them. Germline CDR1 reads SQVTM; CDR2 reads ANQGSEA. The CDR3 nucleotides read TGCAGCGTTGAGAAGAACTATGGCTACACCTTC. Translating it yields CSVEKNYGYTF.

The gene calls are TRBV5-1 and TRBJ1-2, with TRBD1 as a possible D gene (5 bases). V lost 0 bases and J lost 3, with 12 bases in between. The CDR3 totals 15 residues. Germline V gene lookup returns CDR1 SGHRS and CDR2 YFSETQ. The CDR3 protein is CASSLAQGLDYGYTF. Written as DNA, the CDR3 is TGCGCCAGCAGCTTGGCCCAGGGCTTAGACTATGGCTACACCTTC.

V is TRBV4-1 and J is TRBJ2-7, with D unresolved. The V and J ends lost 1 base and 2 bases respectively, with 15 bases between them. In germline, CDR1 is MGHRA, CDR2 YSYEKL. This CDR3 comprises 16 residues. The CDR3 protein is CASSQVPLAKPYEQYF. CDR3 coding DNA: TGCGCCAGCAGCCAAGTGCCGTTGGCTAAGCCCTACGAGCAGTACTTC.

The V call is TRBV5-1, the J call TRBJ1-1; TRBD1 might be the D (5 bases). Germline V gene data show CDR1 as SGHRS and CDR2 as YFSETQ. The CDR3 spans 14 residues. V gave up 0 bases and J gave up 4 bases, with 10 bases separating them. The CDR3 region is CASSLAQGGTEAFF. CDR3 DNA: TGCGCCAGCAGCTTGGCGCAGGGCGGCACTGAAGCTTTCTTT.

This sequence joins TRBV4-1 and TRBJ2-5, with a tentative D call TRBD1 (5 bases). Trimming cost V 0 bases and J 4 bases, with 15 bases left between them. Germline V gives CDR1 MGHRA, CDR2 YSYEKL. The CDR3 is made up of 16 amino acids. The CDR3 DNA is TGCGCCAGCAGCCAAGAATCGTCGGTAGGGGTAGAGACCCAGTACTTC. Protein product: CASSQESSVGVETQYF.

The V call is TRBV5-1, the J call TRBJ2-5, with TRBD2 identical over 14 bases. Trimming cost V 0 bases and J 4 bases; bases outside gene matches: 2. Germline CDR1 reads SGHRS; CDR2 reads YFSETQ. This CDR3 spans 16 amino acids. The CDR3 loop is CASSLAGTSGGETQYF. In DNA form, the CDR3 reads TGCGCCAGCAGCTTGGCCGGGACTAGCGGGGGAGAGACCCAGTACTTC.

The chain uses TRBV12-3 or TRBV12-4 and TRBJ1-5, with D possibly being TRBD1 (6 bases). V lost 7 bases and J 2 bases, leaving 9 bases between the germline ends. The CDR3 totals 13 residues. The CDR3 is CASKQGGNQPQHF. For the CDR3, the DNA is TGTGCCAGCAAACAGGGAGGCAATCAGCCCCAGCATTTT.

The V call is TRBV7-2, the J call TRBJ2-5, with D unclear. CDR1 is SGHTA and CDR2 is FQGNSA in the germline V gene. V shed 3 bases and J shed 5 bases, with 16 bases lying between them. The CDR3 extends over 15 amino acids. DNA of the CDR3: TGTGCCAGCAGCTTTGAGGTCCGGGTGGGGGAGACCCAGTACTTC. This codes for CASSFEVRVGETQYF. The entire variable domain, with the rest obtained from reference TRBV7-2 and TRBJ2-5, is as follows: GAGVSQSPSNKVTEKGKDVELRCDPISGHTALYWYRQSLGQGLEFLIYFQGNSAPDKSGLPSDRFSAERTGGSVSTLTIQRTQQEDSAVYLCASSFEVRVGETQYFGPGTRLLVL.

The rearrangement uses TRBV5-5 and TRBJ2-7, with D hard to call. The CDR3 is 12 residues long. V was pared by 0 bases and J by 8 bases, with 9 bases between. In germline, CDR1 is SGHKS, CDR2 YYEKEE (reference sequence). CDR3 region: CASSLDGLKQYF. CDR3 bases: TGTGCCAGCAGCTTGGACGGTTTGAAGCAGTACTTC.

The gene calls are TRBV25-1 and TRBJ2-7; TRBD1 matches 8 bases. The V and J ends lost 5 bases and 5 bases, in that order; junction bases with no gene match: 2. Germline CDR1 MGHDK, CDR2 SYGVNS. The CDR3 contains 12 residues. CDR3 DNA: TGTGCCAGCAGTTGGACAGGGAACGAGCAGTACTTC. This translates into CASSWTGNEQYF.

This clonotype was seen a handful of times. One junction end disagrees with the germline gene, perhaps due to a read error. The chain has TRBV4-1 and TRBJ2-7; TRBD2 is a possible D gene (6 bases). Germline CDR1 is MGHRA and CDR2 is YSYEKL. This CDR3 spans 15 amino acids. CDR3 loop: CASRQETGGVYEQYF. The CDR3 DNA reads TGCGCCAGCAGGCAAGAAACCGGGGGAGTATACGAGCAGTACTTC.

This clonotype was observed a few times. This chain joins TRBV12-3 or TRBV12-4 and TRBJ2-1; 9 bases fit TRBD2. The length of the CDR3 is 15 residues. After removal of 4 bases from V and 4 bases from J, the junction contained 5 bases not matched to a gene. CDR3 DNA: TGTGCCAGCAGTTATAGCCTAGCGGGGTACAATGAGCAGTTCTTC. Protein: CASSYSLAGYNEQFF.

CDR3 coding DNA: TGCAGCGTTGCCCGGTCAGGGGTAAGCTACGAGCAGTACTTC. Protein sequence: CSVARSGVSYEQYF. J is TRBJ2-7 and V is TRBV29-1; D perhaps matches TRBD1 (6 bases). Trimming cost V 4 bases and J 3 bases, with 16 bases left between them. Germline V lookup: CDR1 SQVTM, CDR2 ANQGSEA. The CDR3 extends over 14 amino acids.

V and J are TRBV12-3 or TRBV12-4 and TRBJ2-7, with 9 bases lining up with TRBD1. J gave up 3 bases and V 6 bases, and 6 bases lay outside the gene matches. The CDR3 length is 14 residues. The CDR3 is CASSRGQGRYEQYF. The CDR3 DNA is TGTGCCAGCAGCCGGGGACAGGGACGCTACGAGCAGTACTTC.

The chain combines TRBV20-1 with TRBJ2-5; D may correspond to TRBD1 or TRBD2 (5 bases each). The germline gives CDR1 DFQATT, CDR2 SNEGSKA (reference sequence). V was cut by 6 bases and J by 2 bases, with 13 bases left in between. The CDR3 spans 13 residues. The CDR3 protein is CSAPSRVQETQYF. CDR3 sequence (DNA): TGCAGTGCCCCTAGCAGGGTACAAGAGACCCAGTACTTC.

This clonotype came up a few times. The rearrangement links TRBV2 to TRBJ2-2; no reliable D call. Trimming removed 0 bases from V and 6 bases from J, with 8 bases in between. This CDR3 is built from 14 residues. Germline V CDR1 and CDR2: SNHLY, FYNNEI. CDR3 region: CASSEARSAGELFF. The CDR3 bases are TGTGCCAGCAGTGAAGCGCGCAGCGCCGGGGAGCTGTTTTTT.

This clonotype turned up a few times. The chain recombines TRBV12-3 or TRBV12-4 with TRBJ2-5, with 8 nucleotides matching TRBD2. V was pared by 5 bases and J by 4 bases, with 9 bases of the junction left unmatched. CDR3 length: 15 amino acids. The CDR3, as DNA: TGTGCCAGCAGTCCTCGGGGGGGAATAATAGAGACCCAGTACTTC. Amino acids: CASSPRGGIIETQYF.